A single sample gave rise to the 6 T cell receptor beta chains below, sequenced in a study of T cell responses to AZD1222 COVID-19 vaccine. This table comes from immunoSEQ multiplex PCR, and its TCRdb copy is limited to in-frame clones, with some not included. The sample holds approximately 130,000 clones; roughly 93% are singletons and the top ten take under 4%. Sequenced material: peripheral blood, taken on day 0 of AZD1222 vaccination. These receptors came from an adult in good health.

The V and J genes are TRBV12-5 and TRBJ2-1; 13 bases fit TRBD2. Germline CDR1 and CDR2: LGHNT and FRNRAP. The CDR3 contains 23 residues. V was clipped by 1 base and J by 6 bases; unmatched bases: 24. CDR3 protein: CASGLALLNVLAGGPHGVNEQFF. Written as DNA, the CDR3 is TGTGCTAGTGGTTTGGCACTGCTTAACGTACTAGCGGGAGGGCCGCACGGTGTCAATGAGCAGTTCTTC.

For this clone: Other DNA sequences in the same sample also yield this CDR3. The chain combines TRBV6-5 with TRBJ1-3, with D unresolved. The germline CDR1 and CDR2 sequences are MNHEY and SVGAGI. This CDR3 region has 15 residues. The V end was cut by 0 bases, the J end by 0 bases, with 6 bases between. The CDR3 protein is CASSYSRDSGNTIYF. The CDR3 DNA reads as TGTGCCAGCAGTTACTCCCGGGACTCTGGAAACACCATATATTTT.

A single count supports this clone. The V and J genes are TRBV2 and TRBJ1-5; maybe TRBD1 (6 bases). Germline V gene lookup returns CDR1 SNHLY and CDR2 FYNNEI. Deletions cut 2 bases from V and 7 bases from J, with 15 bases between. This CDR3 comprises 15 residues. This chain's CDR3 is CASSESRRGKQPQHF. CDR3 nucleotides: TGTGCCAGCAGTGAAAGTAGGAGGGGGAAACAGCCCCAGCATTTT.

The rearrangement uses TRBV11-3 and TRBJ1-1, with TRBD1 as a possible D gene (6 bases). Looked up from germline, CDR1 is SGHNT and CDR2 is YENEEA. This CDR3 has 13 amino acids. Trimming removed 5 bases at V and 11 bases at J, with 18 bases between. The CDR3 is CASSLNRDGDAFF. The CDR3 DNA sequence: TGTGCCAGCAGCCTGAACAGGGACGGGGACGCTTTCTTT.

This clone was seen only once. The CDR3 loop reads CASSSTRTHDLDTQYF. As DNA, the CDR3 is TGTGCCAGCAGCTCAACAAGGACGCATGACTTAGATACGCAGTATTTT. This chain links TRBV7-9 with TRBJ2-3; D is undetermined. CDR1 SEHNR and CDR2 FQNEAQ come from the germline V gene (reference sequence). The CDR3 has 16 amino acids. V was cut by 4 bases and J by 5 bases, with 19 bases left in between.

This clone was detected once. The rearrangement uses TRBV9 and TRBJ2-2; TRBD1 might be the D (5 bases). Germline values: CDR1 SGDLS, CDR2 YYNGEE. Trimming removed 0 bases from V and 0 bases from J, with 9 bases in between. This CDR3 is 16 amino acids long. The CDR3 protein is CASSVGRGPNTGELFF. Written as DNA, the CDR3 is TGTGCCAGCAGCGTAGGAAGGGGCCCGAACACCGGGGAGCTGTTTTTT.